The 28 T cell receptor beta chains below come from one sample, sequenced in a study of OX40 agonist ivuxolimab in advanced cancers. Only in-frame clones appear in the TCRdb table, and some are missing; sequencing was by immunoSEQ multiplex PCR. The data hold 60,000 to 70,000 clones, with roughly 84% observed a single time. The sequencing here drew on CD4+ or CD8+ T cells sorted from blood, taken in a trial of the OX40 agonist ivuxolimab. These receptors all stem from an adult with an advanced solid tumor such as melanoma, head and neck, liver or kidney cancer.

The chain couples TRBV10-1 to TRBJ2-5, with D perhaps TRBD2 (5 bases). V was pared by 0 bases and J by 7 bases, with 15 bases between. This CDR3 is built from 15 residues. Germline V lookup: CDR1 WNHNN, CDR2 SYGVQD (reference sequence). The CDR3 DNA reads TGCGCCAGCAGTGAGTCGGACTTTGCCCGGGGGACCCAGTACTTC. Its protein is CASSESDFARGTQYF.

The rearrangement joins TRBV19 to TRBJ2-3; D call uncertain. The V end was cut by 4 bases, the J end by 5 bases, with 4 bases between. Germline lookup yields CDR1 LNHDA and CDR2 SQIVND (reference sequence). This CDR3 is built from 11 residues. CDR3 DNA: TGTGCCAGTAGTAACAGAGATACGCAGTATTTT. Protein sequence: CASSNRDTQYF.

This clone is a singleton in its sample. This sequence joins TRBV15 and TRBJ1-5; a possible D gene is TRBD1 (5 bases). Trimming pared 5 bases from V and 7 bases from J, leaving 21 bases between. The CDR3 spans 16 residues. Germline V CDR1 and CDR2: LNHNV, YYDKDF (reference sequence). CDR3 nucleotide sequence: TGTGCCACCAGCGAATTCGGGAAGACAGTTAACCAGCCCCAGCATTTT. Protein: CATSEFGKTVNQPQHF.

The rearrangement joins TRBV29-1 to TRBJ2-5; no reliable D call. The CDR3 spans 10 residues. Germline CDR1 and CDR2: SQVTM and ANQGSEA. V was cut by 4 bases and J by 5 bases, with 5 bases left in between. In nucleotides, the CDR3 is TGCAGCGTTGCGCGGGAGACCCAGTACTTC. Translating gives CSVARETQYF.

The chain combines TRBV20-1 with TRBJ2-1; D gene unclear. The germline V gene has CDR1 DFQATT and CDR2 SNEGSKA (reference sequence). V lost 3 bases and J 8 bases, leaving 8 bases between the germline ends. The CDR3 length is 11 residues. DNA for the CDR3: TGCAGTGCTAGCCCCGGCCATGAGCAGTTCTTC. This encodes CSASPGHEQFF.

In DNA, the CDR3 is TGTGCCAGCGGACAGGGCATCTACGAGCAGTACTTC. Translating it yields CASGQGIYEQYF. The chain joins TRBV28 to TRBJ2-7; 8 nucleotides align to TRBD1. With V trimmed by 8 bases and J by 3 bases, 3 bases remained unmatched. CDR3 length equals 12 residues. Germline-derived CDR1 and CDR2 are MDHEN and SYDVKM.

The rearrangement uses TRBV28 and TRBJ1-2; TRBD1 matches 8 bases. Germline V gene lookup returns CDR1 MDHEN and CDR2 SYDVKM. This CDR3 has 17 amino acids. Germline trimming cut 6 bases from V and 4 bases from J; bases unmatched to any gene: 16. This CDR3 is CASSHHGAGRGPYGYTF. CDR3 nucleotides: TGTGCCAGCAGCCACCATGGGGCAGGCAGGGGGCCCTATGGCTACACCTTC.

The chain employs TRBV5-6 and TRBJ1-2; no firm D call. CDR3 length: 14 residues. The germline CDR1 and CDR2 sequences are SGHDT and YYEEEE. The V gene lost 2 bases and the J gene lost 5 bases, with 13 bases spanning the gap. The CDR3: CASSFDGVEYGYTF. For the CDR3, the DNA is TGTGCCAGCAGCTTTGACGGGGTCGAGTATGGCTACACCTTC.

J is TRBJ2-7 and V is TRBV6-5; tentative D call: TRBD1 (5 bases). The germline gives CDR1 MNHEY, CDR2 SVGAGI. The V end lost 6 bases, the J end lost 2 bases, and 14 bases lay between the germline ends. CDR3 length: 14 residues. For the CDR3, the DNA is TGTGCCAGCAGCCTCGACAGAGAAACCTACGAGCAGTACTTC. Translating it yields CASSLDRETYEQYF.

J is TRBJ2-1 and V is TRBV27, with 9 bases matching TRBD1. Germline CDR1 is MNHEY and CDR2 is SMNVEV (reference sequence). Trimming at V came to 6 bases and at J to 8 bases, leaving 11 bases not matched to a gene. CDR3 length: 15 residues. CDR3 protein: CASRPTGQGLHEQFF. The CDR3 nucleotides read TGTGCCAGCAGACCAACCGGACAGGGGTTGCATGAGCAGTTCTTC.

The chain joins TRBV2 to TRBJ1-5; 9 bases match TRBD1. With V trimmed by 8 bases and J by 3 bases, 5 bases remained unmatched. The CDR3 runs 14 residues. CDR1 is SNHLY, CDR2 FYNNEI, per germline. CDR3 loop: CASWDRENNQPQHF. The CDR3 DNA is TGTGCCAGCTGGGACAGGGAAAACAATCAGCCCCAGCATTTT.

The chain uses TRBV5-1 and TRBJ2-3; D gene unclear. This CDR3 has 15 residues. V shed 0 bases and J shed 1 base, with 9 bases lying between them. From germline, CDR1 is SGHRS and CDR2 YFSETQ. The CDR3 DNA reads TGCGCCAGCAGCTTGGCCAGTCGAGGCACAGATACGCAGTATTTT. It specifies CASSLASRGTDTQYF.

This chain connects TRBV7-2 to TRBJ2-7; 10 nucleotides align to TRBD2. Trimming at V came to 5 bases and at J to 2 bases, leaving 9 bases not matched to a gene. The CDR3 runs 16 residues. Germline V gene sequence: CDR1 SGHTA, CDR2 FQGNSA. The CDR3 reads CASSPSSGRKTYEQYF. As DNA, the CDR3 is TGTGCCAGCAGCCCTTCTAGCGGGAGAAAAACCTACGAGCAGTACTTC.

This chain connects TRBV7-9 to TRBJ2-1, with 11 bases fitting TRBD1. Germline V CDR1 and CDR2: SEHNR, FQNEAQ (reference sequence). The CDR3 length is 16 residues. V lost 4 bases, J lost 3 bases, and 5 bases stayed unmatched. CDR3 in amino acids: CASSSPGTGGYNEQFF. The CDR3 nucleotides are TGTGCCAGCAGCTCCCCAGGGACAGGGGGCTACAATGAGCAGTTCTTC.

This chain connects TRBV5-1 to TRBJ2-1; 9 positions agree with TRBD1. The CDR3 spans 15 residues. Germline V lookup: CDR1 SGHRS, CDR2 YFSETQ. V dropped 1 base and J dropped 9; count of bases not matched to a gene: 8. The DNA of the CDR3 is TGCGCCAGCAGCTTGATTGGACAGGGGATGAGTGAGCAGTTCTTC. The encoded protein is CASSLIGQGMSEQFF.

V and J are TRBV28 and TRBJ2-4, with D perhaps TRBD1 (6 bases). Trimming took off 6 bases at V and 1 base at J, with 25 bases between the two ends. The CDR3 has 19 residues. Germline CDR1 is MDHEN and CDR2 is SYDVKM. The DNA for the CDR3 is TGTGCCAGCAGCCTAAGGGGAACCAAGGGAACAGGGGCCAAAAACATTCAGTACTTC. This sequence encodes CASSLRGTKGTGAKNIQYF.

V is TRBV9 and J is TRBJ2-7; D might be TRBD1 (6 bases). The CDR3 is 14 residues long. Per the germline V gene, CDR1 is SGDLS and CDR2 is YYNGEE. Trimming pared 0 bases from V and 3 bases from J, leaving 10 bases between. CDR3 coding DNA: TGTGCCAGCAGCGTAGGAGGGGGACACTACGAGCAGTACTTC. Encoded protein: CASSVGGGHYEQYF.

CDR3: CASSIRGGGTDTQYF. In nucleotides, the CDR3 is TGTGCCAGTAGTATCCGAGGGGGGGGCACAGATACGCAGTATTTT. V is TRBV19 and J is TRBJ2-3; TRBD2 might be the D (7 bases). Germline-derived CDR1 and CDR2 are LNHDA and SQIVND (reference sequence). This CDR3 region has 15 residues. V lost 3 bases and J lost 1, with 11 bases in between.

The rearrangement uses TRBV5-5 and TRBJ2-3; tentatively, D is TRBD1 (6 bases). Deletions cut 0 bases from V and 2 bases from J, with 25 bases between. Germline V CDR1 and CDR2: SGHKS, YYEKEE (reference sequence). This CDR3 has 20 residues. The CDR3 sequence: CASSLEGYVRGIIVTDTQYF. The CDR3 DNA sequence: TGTGCCAGCAGCTTGGAGGGATATGTCAGGGGAATTATAGTCACAGATACGCAGTATTTT.

The table lists this clone with a count of one. The V and J genes are TRBV29-1 and TRBJ1-1; D gene unclear. The V and J ends lost 0 bases and 1 base respectively, with 6 bases between them. CDR3 length: 13 amino acids. Germline-derived CDR1 and CDR2 are SQVTM and ANQGSEA. The CDR3 loop is CSVEEFSNTEAFF. CDR3 nucleotide sequence: TGCAGCGTTGAAGAGTTCTCGAACACTGAAGCTTTCTTT.

The genes are TRBV19 and TRBJ2-3; D remains unclear. The CDR3 loop spans 12 amino acids. Trimming cost V 6 bases and J 6 bases, with 10 bases left between them. Germline V CDR1 and CDR2: LNHDA, SQIVND (reference sequence). The CDR3 DNA reads as TGTGCCAGTAGCTACCCCCTGGATACGCAGTATTTT. It specifies CASSYPLDTQYF.

The J gene is TRBJ2-7, the V gene TRBV2; no reliable D call. The CDR3 is made up of 11 amino acids. Germline V gene lookup returns CDR1 SNHLY and CDR2 FYNNEI. Between the trimmed V and J ends, which lost 10 bases and 4 bases, there was a span of 11 bases. The CDR3 spells CATKAEYEQYF. As DNA, the CDR3 is TGTGCCACCAAAGCCGAATACGAGCAGTACTTC.

This chain joins TRBV6-1 and TRBJ1-2; maybe TRBD1 (5 bases). CDR3 length equals 15 residues. V lost 0 bases to trimming and J lost 4 bases, with 12 bases between them. Germline V lookup: CDR1 MNHNS, CDR2 SASEGT. CDR3 sequence (DNA): TGTGCCAGCAGTGAAGCGCAGGGACTAGGCTATGGCTACACCTTC. It encodes CASSEAQGLGYGYTF.

The CDR3 sequence: CASSPWGWRETQYF. As DNA, the CDR3 is TGTGCCAGCTCCCCTTGGGGATGGCGCGAGACCCAGTACTTC. The chain joins TRBV11-3 to TRBJ2-5; D gene unclear. The V gene lost 8 bases and the J gene lost 5 bases, with 18 bases spanning the gap. In germline, CDR1 is SGHNT, CDR2 YENEEA. This CDR3 is built from 14 residues.

The chain couples TRBV5-1 to TRBJ2-1; D may be TRBD1 (6 bases). The germline gives CDR1 SGHRS, CDR2 YFSETQ. V was clipped by 3 bases and J by 7 bases, with 11 bases between them. The length of the CDR3 is 13 residues. The CDR3 sequence is CASSWGQRNEQFF. In DNA form, the CDR3 reads TGCGCCAGCAGCTGGGGGCAACGGAATGAGCAGTTCTTC.

In its sample, this clone was seen a few times. A read error may produce the germline difference seen at one junction end. V gene TRBV7-8 combines with J gene TRBJ1-4, with D perhaps TRBD1 (5 bases). The V gene's germline CDR1 is SGHVS and CDR2 FQNEAQ. The CDR3 length is 14 residues. Written as DNA, the CDR3 is TGTGCCAGCACCTTACACGGGACGAAAGAAAAACTGTTTTTT. It specifies CASTLHGTKEKLFF. Drawing the rest from reference TRBV7-8 and TRBJ1-4, the complete variable domain is GAGVSQSPRYKVAKRGQDVALRCDPISGHVSLFWYQQALGQGPEFLTYFQNEAQLDKSGLPSDRFFAERPEGSVSTLKIQRTQQEDSAVYLCASTLHGTKEKLFFGSGTQLSVL.

The rearrangement links TRBV4-2 to TRBJ2-7; D remains ambiguous. Germline V CDR1 and CDR2: LGHNA, YNFKEQ. The CDR3 has 16 residues. V dropped 0 bases and J dropped 4 bases, with 16 bases sitting between them. CDR3 loop: CASSQDTTLGLYEQYF. The CDR3 coding sequence is TGTGCCAGCAGCCAAGATACTACACTTGGGTTATACGAGCAGTACTTC.

The chain employs TRBV28 and TRBJ2-7; possible D gene TRBD2, 6 bases. The CDR3 is 11 amino acids. Trimming left V 2 bases short and J 7 bases short, with 6 bases between. Germline V gene data show CDR1 as MDHEN and CDR2 as SYDVKM. The CDR3 loop reads CASSLGGEQYF. CDR3 DNA sequence: TGTGCCAGCAGTTTAGGGGGGGAGCAGTACTTC.